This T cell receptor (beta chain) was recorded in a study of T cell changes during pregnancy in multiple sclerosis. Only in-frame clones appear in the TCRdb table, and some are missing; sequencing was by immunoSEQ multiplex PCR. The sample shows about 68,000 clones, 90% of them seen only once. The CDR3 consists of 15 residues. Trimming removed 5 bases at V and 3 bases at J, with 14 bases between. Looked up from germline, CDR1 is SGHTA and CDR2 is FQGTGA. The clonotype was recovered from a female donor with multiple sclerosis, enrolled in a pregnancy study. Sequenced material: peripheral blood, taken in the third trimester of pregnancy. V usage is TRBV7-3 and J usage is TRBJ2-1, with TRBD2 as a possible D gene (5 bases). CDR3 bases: TGTGCCAGCAGCGAAAAGACGGGAAACTACAATGAGCAGTTCTTC. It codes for CASSEKTGNYNEQFF.